The sequence of this TCR beta chain was determined in a study of identifying expanded T cells in peripheral blood. The CDR3 is 16 amino acids. V gave up 1 base and J gave up 2 bases; unmatched junction bases: 6. The germline V gene has CDR1 SGHAT and CDR2 FQNNGV. Healthy donors had no documented immune events, such as infections, while sampled. Study-wide points: Approximately two-week clone count variance significantly increased as total template count grew. Over around two and four weeks, about 15 and 19 clones changed, versus around 1.2 between replicates.

Only in-frame clones appear in the TCRdb table, and some are missing; sequencing was by immunoSEQ multiplex PCR. In the table there are about 85,000 clones, 88% of which are singletons. This clone was seen just once. Antigen specificity is unknown. Sequencing was carried out using blood. This clonotype originated in a person between 18 and 69 years old in good health. V is TRBV11-2 and J is TRBJ2-3, with 7 bases identical to TRBD1. CDR3 in amino acids: CASSLATGANTDTQYF. The CDR3 DNA is TGTGCCAGCAGCTTAGCAACAGGGGCGAACACAGATACGCAGTATTTT. Supplemented by reference TRBV11-2 and TRBJ2-3, the full variable domain reads EAGVAQSPRYKIIEKRQSVAFWCNPISGHATLYWYQQILGQGPKLLIQFQNNGVVDDSQLPKDRFSAERLKGVDSTLKIQPAKLEDSAVYLCASSLATGANTDTQYFGPGTRLTVL.